This T cell receptor (beta chain) was retrieved from a study of CXCR3-negative and CXCR3-positive naive CD8 T cells. Study outcomes and limitations: CXCR3-negative naive cells had less hydrophobic TRB CDR3s than did CXCR3-positive naive cells.

Per germline, CDR1 MDHEN and CDR2 SYDVKM. The CDR3 has 14 amino acids. With UMI labels, 5' RACE was used to prepare the TRB cDNA libraries. One entry per CDR3 protein, without DNA, is what TCRdb gives after re-calling the 5' RACE reads. This listing includes over 70,000 distinct CDR3 sequences. Remarks on this clonotype: Its antigen is currently unknown.

The TCR originated in a human donor in good health. Some clones in this sample may be carry-over from other donors' samples. The chain is built from TRBV28 and TRBJ2-7; TCRdb's D call, TRBD1, is unchecked because there is no DNA. The sequenced material came from naive CXCR3+ CD8+ T cells from blood. Noted subset: CD45RO-CCR7+CD27+CD95- naive CD8+ T cells expressing CXCR3 (TNR3+). CDR3 sequence: CASSWYRGGYEQYF.